The 28 T cell receptor beta chains in this list originate from one sample, sequenced in a study of blood T cells in healthy people across ages. A J-beta primer mix and a sample-barcoded 5' primer were used in a second PCR of roughly 7 to 12 cycles. TCRdb passed the 5' RACE reads through MiXCR, listing each CDR3 protein once. The table records roughly 1.6 million distinct CDR3 sequences, roughly a third of them present only once. The source material was blood. The receptors originated from a woman in her twenties or thirties in good health.

This clonotype has more than one count but fewer than ten. The V call is TRBV12-3 or TRBV12-4, the J call TRBJ2-7; 10 bases match TRBD1. CDR3 length equals 19 residues. The J segment lost 7 bases and the V segment lost 5 bases, leaving 23 bases of the junction unmatched. DNA of the CDR3: TGTGCCAGCAGTCCAGCCTGGGACAGGGGCCCAGGGGCTACGGGAGAGCAGTACTTC. This gives the protein CASSPAWDRGPGATGEQYF.

Concerning this clonotype: Sequence at one end of the junction differs from germline and may be a read error. CDR3 sequence reads: CVSSWEWGNEQFF. Written as DNA, the CDR3 is TGTGTCAGCAGTTGGGAGTGGGGCAATGAGCAGTTCTTC. The chain links TRBV27 to TRBJ2-1; the D gene is possibly TRBD2 (5 bases). Germline V CDR1 and CDR2: MNHEY, SMNVEV (reference sequence). The CDR3 is made up of 13 amino acids.

The chain carries TRBV20-1 and TRBJ2-7; 10 bases fit TRBD1. The CDR3 totals 14 residues. J was trimmed by 4 bases and V by 5 bases; bases with no gene match: 8. Germline V gives CDR1 DFQATT, CDR2 SNEGSKA (reference sequence). The CDR3 DNA reads TGCAGTGCTTCCACCGGGACAGGGGAATACGAGCAGTACTTC. Its translation: CSASTGTGEYEQYF.

The rearrangement uses TRBV29-1 and TRBJ2-5, with a weak D call TRBD2 (6 bases). The CDR3 contains 15 residues. Trimming left V 6 bases short and J 11 bases short, with 28 bases between. Germline assignment: CDR1 SQVTM and CDR2 ANQGSEA. This chain's CDR3 is CSVVGEEGGWDEQYF. The CDR3 nucleotides read TGCAGCGTGGTAGGAGAGGAGGGCGGATGGGATGAGCAGTACTTC.

The sample holds many counts of this clonotype. This chain links TRBV4-1 with TRBJ1-2; D unclear. Trimming shortened V by 0 bases and J by 7 bases, and 6 bases separated the two germline ends. Germline V gives CDR1 MGHRA, CDR2 YSYEKL. The CDR3 is made up of 12 amino acids. The chain's CDR3 is CASSQDSSGYTF. The CDR3 DNA reads TGCGCCAGCAGCCAAGACAGTTCTGGCTACACCTTC.

The J gene is TRBJ1-2, the V gene TRBV6-1, with TRBD1 matching 7 bases. The J segment lost 7 bases and the V segment lost 1 base, leaving 9 bases of the junction unmatched. CDR1 MNHNS and CDR2 SASEGT come from the germline V gene. There are 15 residues in the CDR3. CDR3 sequence reads: CASSEVAGGEGGYTF. CDR3 nucleotides: TGTGCCAGCAGTGAAGTGGCAGGGGGTGAGGGTGGCTACACCTTC.

This clonotype appeared a few times. This chain joins TRBV11-2 and TRBJ2-1, with 9 positions matching TRBD2. With V trimmed by 6 bases and J by 4 bases, 10 bases remained unmatched. The CDR3 consists of 16 residues. Germline lookup yields CDR1 SGHAT and CDR2 FQNNGV. The CDR3 region is CASSSAGTSSYNEQFF. CDR3 nucleotide sequence: TGTGCCAGCAGTTCAGCCGGGACTAGCAGTTACAATGAGCAGTTCTTC.

The chain carries TRBV20-1 and TRBJ2-7, with D uncertain. The CDR3 covers 14 residues. Germline V gives CDR1 DFQATT, CDR2 SNEGSKA (reference sequence). The V and J ends lost 6 bases and 3 bases respectively, with 18 bases between them. The CDR3: CSATVPGDIYEQYF. The CDR3 DNA follows: TGCAGTGCAACCGTGCCCGGAGACATCTACGAGCAGTACTTC.

The chain combines TRBV7-3 with TRBJ2-1; D is possibly TRBD2 (6 bases). Germline lookup yields CDR1 SGHTA and CDR2 FQGTGA. Trimming removed 7 bases at V and 2 bases at J, with 12 bases between. The CDR3 spans 14 residues. This CDR3 is CASIIGGTYNEQFF. DNA for the CDR3: TGTGCCAGCATTATCGGCGGGACCTACAATGAGCAGTTCTTC.

The sample holds a few counts of this clonotype. The rearrangement uses TRBV5-1 and TRBJ1-1; D may be TRBD1 (5 bases). The CDR3 has 15 residues. In germline, CDR1 is SGHRS, CDR2 YFSETQ. Trimming removed 4 bases from V and 0 bases from J, with 13 bases in between. In DNA, the CDR3 is TGCGCCAGCAGCCCCGGGACGGAGATGAACACTGAAGCTTTCTTT. This translates into CASSPGTEMNTEAFF.

In its sample, this clonotype was seen many times. V usage is TRBV7-2 and J usage is TRBJ2-3, with 15 bases fitting TRBD2. Looked up from germline, CDR1 is SGHTA and CDR2 is FQGNSA. This CDR3 region has 20 residues. Trimming at V came to 0 bases and at J to 6 bases, leaving 13 bases not matched to a gene. The CDR3: CASSLASGTSGGLPEDTQYF. CDR3 in DNA: TGTGCCAGCAGCTTAGCCTCCGGGACTAGCGGGGGGCTTCCGGAGGATACGCAGTATTTT.

This clonotype was counted between two and nine times. The chain couples TRBV3-1 to TRBJ2-1; TRBD2 aligns across 11 bases. This CDR3 has 15 amino acids. Germline V gene lookup returns CDR1 LGHDT and CDR2 YNNKEL (reference sequence). V lost 7 bases and J lost 13; bases outside the gene matches: 15. In nucleotides, the CDR3 is TGTGCCAGCACCTCTGAACAACTAGCGGGGGCCTCCCAGTTCTTC. The encoded protein is CASTSEQLAGASQFF.

Comments on this clonotype: This may stem from a read error, because a much larger clone lies one nucleotide away. This sequence joins TRBV5-5 and TRBJ2-2; D gene uncertain. V was trimmed by 2 bases and J by 4 bases, leaving 9 bases between them. The CDR3 has 14 residues. Germline CDR1 and CDR2: SGHKS and YYEKEE (reference sequence). The CDR3 loop reads CASSFGVGTGELFF. CDR3 nucleotides: TGTGCCAGCAGCTTTGGGGTGGGCACCGGGGAGCTGTTTTTT. Full variable domain (rest looked up from reference TRBV5-5 and TRBJ2-2): DAGVTQSPTHLIKTRGQQVTLRCSPISGHKSVSWYQQVLGQGPQFIFQYYEKEERGRGNFPDRFSARQFPNYSSELNVNALLLGDSALYLCASSFGVGTGELFFGEGSRLTVL.

This chain uses TRBV27 with TRBJ2-5; 7 nucleotides line up with TRBD1. From germline, CDR1 is MNHEY and CDR2 SMNVEV (reference sequence). J gave up 5 bases and V 10 bases, and 7 bases lay outside the gene matches. The CDR3 has 12 residues. The CDR3 nucleotides are TGTGCCACCAGGGGGATGTACGAGACCCAGTACTTC. Its protein is CATRGMYETQYF.

This chain joins TRBV9 and TRBJ2-1; TRBD2 matches at 7 bases. Germline trimming cut 2 bases from V and 2 bases from J; bases unmatched to any gene: 7. Germline CDR1 SGDLS, CDR2 YYNGEE. The CDR3 totals 16 residues. The CDR3 bases are TGTGCCAGCAGCGTCGGACTAGACCCTACCTACAATGAGCAGTTCTTC. Translating gives CASSVGLDPTYNEQFF. Looking up the rest from reference TRBV9 and TRBJ2-1 gives the full variable domain: DSGVTQTPKHLITATGQRVTLRCSPRSGDLSVYWYQQSLDQGLQFLIQYYNGEERAKGNILERFSAQQFPDLHSELNLSSLELGDSALYFCASSVGLDPTYNEQFFGPGTRLTVL.

The chain combines TRBV11-2 with TRBJ2-7, with 8 bases that match TRBD2. J was trimmed by 6 bases and V by 5 bases; bases with no gene match: 15. Germline lookup yields CDR1 SGHAT and CDR2 FQNNGV. This CDR3 has 16 amino acids. CDR3 nucleotide sequence: TGTGCCAGCAGCCCGATAAAGCGGGAGACGGTGCGCGAGCAGTACTTC. Protein sequence: CASSPIKRETVREQYF. Combining the CDR3 with reference TRBV11-2 and TRBJ2-7 gives the whole variable domain EAGVAQSPRYKIIEKRQSVAFWCNPISGHATLYWYQQILGQGPKLLIQFQNNGVVDDSQLPKDRFSAERLKGVDSTLKIQPAKLEDSAVYLCASSPIKRETVREQYFGPGTRLTVT.

This clonotype was recorded a few times. The CDR3 is CATSHPWGLAGVTDTQYF. The CDR3 DNA is TGTGCCACCAGCCACCCCTGGGGACTAGCGGGAGTCACAGATACGCAGTATTTT. The chain combines TRBV24-1 with TRBJ2-3, with 14 nucleotides matching TRBD2. CDR1 is KGHDR and CDR2 is SFDVKD in the germline V gene. V trimming: 7 bases; J trimming: 2 bases; junction bases outside the gene matches: 10. The length of the CDR3 is 18 residues.

A few counts support this clonotype. The genes are TRBV10-1 and TRBJ2-3; 10 bases are shared with TRBD1. The V segment lost 0 bases and the J segment 0 bases; nucleotides outside the gene matches: 12. CDR3 size: 20 residues. CDR1 WNHNN and CDR2 SYGVQD come from the germline V gene (reference sequence). The CDR3 reads CASSESPGQGITSSTDTQYF. DNA of the CDR3: TGCGCCAGCAGTGAGTCGCCGGGACAGGGGATTACCTCTAGCACAGATACGCAGTATTTT.

The chain couples TRBV5-1 to TRBJ2-2; TRBD1 might be the D (5 bases). Trimming left V 0 bases short and J 7 bases short, with 13 bases between. The germline V gene encodes CDR1 SGHRS and CDR2 YFSETQ. CDR3 length equals 15 residues. The CDR3 DNA follows: TGCGCCAGCAGCTTGGGAGCCAGGGCAAACGGGGAGCTGTTTTTT. Amino acids: CASSLGARANGELFF.

This chain joins TRBV4-1 and TRBJ1-2; a weak D match, TRBD1 (6 bases). The V gene lost 2 bases and the J gene lost 8 bases, with 12 bases spanning the gap. The CDR3 is 13 residues long. The germline CDR1 and CDR2 sequences are MGHRA and YSYEKL. The CDR3 bases are TGCGCCAGCAGCCAATCGAGAACAGGGGGCTACACCTTC. Translation gives CASSQSRTGGYTF.

This clonotype was seen a handful of times. In DNA form, the CDR3 reads TGTGCCAGCAGTGAAACCAGGGGACAGAATCAGCCCCAGCATTTT. It yields the protein CASSETRGQNQPQHF. The V and J genes are TRBV2 and TRBJ1-5; 7 bases align to TRBD1. Germline V CDR1 and CDR2: SNHLY, FYNNEI. V lost 2 bases and J lost 4; bases outside the gene matches: 5. The CDR3 is made up of 15 amino acids. The full variable domain, in which reference TRBV2 and TRBJ1-5 provide the parts outside the CDR3, is EPEVTQTPSHQVTQMGQEVILRCVPISNHLYFYWYRQILGQKVEFLVSFYNNEISEKSEIFDDQFSVERPDGSNFTLKIRSTKLEDSAMYFCASSETRGQNQPQHFGDGTRLSIL.

In its sample, this clonotype was seen a few times. The chain uses TRBV6-5 and TRBJ2-1, with D perhaps matching TRBD1 or TRBD2 (5 bases each). Deletions cut 0 bases from V and 9 bases from J, with 21 bases between. Germline assignment: CDR1 MNHEY and CDR2 SVGAGI. The length of the CDR3 is 17 residues. This chain's CDR3 is CASSYSRSGPQSSEQFF. CDR3 coding DNA: TGTGCCAGCAGTTACTCGAGATCGGGGCCGCAGTCAAGTGAGCAGTTCTTC.

The chain combines TRBV12-3 or TRBV12-4 with TRBJ2-1; 11 bases map to TRBD2. V dropped 5 bases and J dropped 6; count of bases not matched to a gene: 9. This CDR3 comprises 16 residues. The CDR3 spells CASSTILAGASNEQFF. For the CDR3, the DNA is TGTGCCAGCAGTACGATACTAGCGGGGGCTAGCAATGAGCAGTTCTTC.

J is TRBJ2-1 and V is TRBV10-3; TRBD2 aligns across 12 bases. Unmatched junction bases numbered 9, after V lost 2 bases and J lost 10 bases. The CDR3 has 16 residues. In germline, CDR1 is ENHRY, CDR2 SYGVKD. DNA for the CDR3: TGTGCCATCAGTGAGGCTAGCGGGGGGGCCCTAAACGAGCAGTTCTTC. Protein: CAISEASGGALNEQFF.

This chain joins TRBV2 and TRBJ2-1; possibly TRBD2 for D (5 bases). CDR1 is SNHLY and CDR2 is FYNNEI in the germline V gene. The CDR3 extends over 15 amino acids. V lost 6 bases and J lost 3, with 15 bases in between. The DNA of the CDR3 is TGTGCCAGCAGATCAAGCGGAGTCAACTACAATGAGCAGTTCTTC. Amino acids: CASRSSGVNYNEQFF.

About this clonotype itself: A clone one base away is much larger, so this may be a read error. This chain joins TRBV7-2 and TRBJ1-5; D ambiguous. CDR1 SGHTA and CDR2 FQGNSA come from the germline V gene. This CDR3 spans 14 amino acids. V was cut by 3 bases and J by 0 bases, with 6 bases left in between. The CDR3 nucleotides are TGTACCAGCAGCTTCACAAATAGCAATCAGCCCCAGCATTTT. It specifies CTSSFTNSNQPQHF.

The chain carries TRBV27 and TRBJ2-2; possible D gene TRBD2, 6 bases. CDR1 is MNHEY, CDR2 SMNVEV, per germline (reference sequence). CDR3 length: 15 residues. Trimming removed 5 bases from V and 2 bases from J, with 12 bases in between. This chain's CDR3 is CASSPGLLNTGELFF. The CDR3 nucleotides are TGTGCCAGCAGTCCGGGACTTCTAAACACCGGGGAGCTGTTTTTT.

This clonotype turned up a few times. The rearrangement joins TRBV12-3 or TRBV12-4 to TRBJ2-3, with 7 bases fitting TRBD2. There are 16 residues in the CDR3. Trimming cost V 3 bases and J 0 bases; bases outside gene matches: 6. The CDR3 here is CASSFRAGASTDTQYF. The DNA for the CDR3 is TGTGCCAGCAGTTTCCGGGCGGGAGCCAGCACAGATACGCAGTATTTT.